This paragraph covers one T cell receptor (beta chain) sequence. This sample is drawn from a study of blood T cell repertoires in COVID-19. As for the study in general: Whether acute or convalescent, the COVID-19 samples came from the United States, Italy and Spain. The cDNA or gDNA used as material had been derived from T cells, B-cell-depleted T cells, or PBMCs.

Study processing details: Reference gene primer amplification gave estimated nucleated cell counts. TCRdb keeps only in-frame clones here, not all; method: immunoSEQ multiplex PCR. The DNA was the basis for D and trimming; V, J and clone size are from that table. The data contain some 37,000 clones, approximately 87% of them singletons. CDR1 and CDR2 from the germline V gene are MNHEY and SMNVEV (reference sequence). The CDR3 extends over 16 amino acids. J gave up 6 bases and V 5 bases, and 13 bases lay outside the gene matches. This rearrangement joins TRBV27 to TRBJ1-1; TRBD1 matches 9 bases. Sequenced: peripheral blood. The sequence came from a man aged 65 to 85 with acute or convalescent COVID-19. This CDR3 is CASSHSTGTGPPEAFF. The CDR3 region has the DNA TGTGCCAGCAGTCATAGCACCGGGACAGGGCCCCCTGAAGCTTTCTTT.